Below are 25 T cell receptor beta chains sequenced from a single sample in a study of T cell responses to AZD1222 COVID-19 vaccine. The table came from immunoSEQ multiplex PCR; TCRdb's copy has only in-frame clones and leaves some out. In the table there are around 78,000 clones, roughly 87% of which are singletons. Material: peripheral blood, obtained on day 0 of MenACWY control vaccination. These receptors all stem from an adult in good health.

The chain recombines TRBV11-2 with TRBJ2-2; D uncertain. This CDR3 has 15 residues. With 2 bases removed from V and 5 bases from J, the gap between germline ends came to 12 bases. CDR1 SGHAT and CDR2 FQNNGV come from the germline V gene. CDR3 sequence (DNA): TGTGCCAGCAGCTTAAGTCCCTCTTTTACCGGGGAGCTGTTTTTT. It is translated as CASSLSPSFTGELFF.

This clone was counted a single time. V gene TRBV9 combines with J gene TRBJ2-2; tentative D call: TRBD1 (6 bases). The CDR3 loop spans 15 amino acids. With 4 bases removed from V and 4 bases from J, the gap between germline ends came to 14 bases. Germline CDR1 is SGDLS and CDR2 is YYNGEE. CDR3 in amino acids: CASSSRGQITGELFF. The CDR3 nucleotides are TGTGCCAGCAGCTCTAGAGGACAGATCACCGGGGAGCTGTTTTTT.

The V and J genes are TRBV7-3 and TRBJ1-2; 9 bases map to TRBD1. The junction had 7 bases not matched to a gene; V was cut back by 0 bases and J by 5 bases. Germline assignment: CDR1 SGHTA and CDR2 FQGTGA. CDR3 length: 16 amino acids. Written as DNA, the CDR3 is TGTGCCAGCAGCTTAACGCCGGGACAGGGACTATATGGCTACACCTTC. It is translated as CASSLTPGQGLYGYTF.

The chain has TRBV6-5 and TRBJ2-2; 10 nucleotides agree with TRBD1. J was trimmed by 3 bases and V by 6 bases; bases with no gene match: 4. Germline V lookup: CDR1 MNHEY, CDR2 SVGAGI. CDR3 length: 15 amino acids. The CDR3 coding sequence is TGTGCCAGCAGGGTGGGACAGGGGTACACCGGGGAGCTGTTTTTT. Its protein product is CASRVGQGYTGELFF.

The sample holds a few counts of this clone. The genes are TRBV7-9 and TRBJ1-1; D not resolved. Germline V gene lookup returns CDR1 SEHNR and CDR2 FQNEAQ (reference sequence). The CDR3 is 13 residues long. V dropped 2 bases and J dropped 3 bases, with 7 bases sitting between them. The DNA of the CDR3 is TGTGCCAGCAGCTTATCGGTGGACACTGAAGCTTTCTTT. Amino acid sequence: CASSLSVDTEAFF.

The chain links TRBV3-1 (or the pseudogene TRBV3-2) to TRBJ2-7; 8 bases align to TRBD1. With 4 bases clipped from V and 3 bases from J, the junction kept 5 bases outside the gene matches. This CDR3 has 14 amino acids. Germline lookup yields CDR1 LGHDT and CDR2 YNNKEL (reference sequence). The CDR3 sequence: CASSRQGAFYEQYF. The CDR3 bases are TGTGCCAGCAGCCGGCAGGGGGCGTTCTACGAGCAGTACTTC.

Written as DNA, the CDR3 is TGTGCCAGCAGCGTAGCACAGATTGACAATCAGCCCCAGCATTTT. This sequence encodes CASSVAQIDNQPQHF. The chain combines TRBV9 with TRBJ1-5, with no clear D. The CDR3 totals 15 residues. CDR1 is SGDLS and CDR2 is YYNGEE in the germline V gene. The germline V and J ends were trimmed by 0 bases and 3 bases, with 10 bases remaining between them.

J is TRBJ1-4 and V is TRBV14; the D is unclear. Germline V gene lookup returns CDR1 SGHDN and CDR2 FVKESK. V was clipped by 4 bases and J by 11 bases, with 11 bases between them. This CDR3 region has 12 residues. CDR3 protein: CASSPGTAKLFF. The CDR3 DNA reads as TGTGCCAGCAGCCCCGGTACAGCGAAACTGTTTTTT.

The rearrangement uses TRBV10-3 and TRBJ1-2; a weak D match, TRBD1 (6 bases). This CDR3 contains 13 residues. Trimming removed 10 bases from V and 2 bases from J, with 14 bases in between. From germline, CDR1 is ENHRY and CDR2 SYGVKD. CDR3 loop: CATLGGVNYGYTF. The CDR3 region has the DNA TGTGCCACCTTAGGGGGGGTGAACTATGGCTACACCTTC.

This clone was counted a single time. This chain uses TRBV30 with TRBJ1-3, with D unclear. V lost 5 bases and J 0 bases, leaving 14 bases between the germline ends. CDR3 length: 15 amino acids. Germline CDR1 and CDR2: GTSNPN and SVGIG (reference sequence). The CDR3 DNA is TGTGCCTGGGCCTCAGACTCCTACTCTGGAAACACCATATATTTT. Protein sequence: CAWASDSYSGNTIYF.

This sequence joins TRBV4-1 and TRBJ2-2; TRBD1 matches at 8 bases. From germline, CDR1 is MGHRA and CDR2 YSYEKL. V shed 6 bases and J 4 bases; nucleotides not matched to a gene: 7. The CDR3 has 15 amino acids. CDR3 amino acids: CASRTGGRGTGELFF. For the CDR3, the DNA is TGCGCCAGCAGAACAGGGGGGCGCGGCACCGGGGAGCTGTTTTTT.

This clone has only one observation. The chain uses TRBV4-1 and TRBJ1-3; D uncertain. The ends were cut back, 0 bases at V and 2 bases at J, with 8 bases in the middle. The CDR3 length is 15 residues. Germline V CDR1 and CDR2: MGHRA, YSYEKL. The CDR3 DNA sequence: TGCGCCAGCAGCCAAGACGAACCAGCTGGAAACACCATATATTTT. Its protein product is CASSQDEPAGNTIYF.

In its sample, this clone was seen a few times. V gene TRBV6-2 or TRBV6-3 combines with J gene TRBJ2-1; D not certain. Trimming pared 2 bases from V and 9 bases from J, leaving 5 bases between. CDR1 is MNHEY and CDR2 is SVGEGT in the germline V gene. CDR3 length equals 11 residues. The CDR3 here is CASSYSIEQFF. CDR3 coding DNA: TGTGCCAGCAGTTACAGCATTGAGCAGTTCTTC.

The rearrangement joins TRBV4-1 to TRBJ2-7; D remains unclear. The germline V gene has CDR1 MGHRA and CDR2 YSYEKL. V was trimmed by 1 base and J by 3 bases, leaving 7 bases between them. The CDR3 is 13 amino acids. For the CDR3, the DNA is TGCGCCAGCAGCCAAGGGACGGTCTACGAGCAGTACTTC. This sequence encodes CASSQGTVYEQYF.

This sequence joins TRBV5-6 and TRBJ1-4; D not resolved. The CDR3 runs 14 residues. Trimming removed 3 bases from V and 6 bases from J, with 12 bases in between. The germline V gene encodes CDR1 SGHDT and CDR2 YYEEEE. As DNA, the CDR3 is TGTGCCAGCAGCTCTTATTTGGACGATGAAAAACTGTTTTTT. This codes for CASSSYLDDEKLFF. The full variable domain, in which reference TRBV5-6 and TRBJ1-4 provide the parts outside the CDR3, is DAGVTQSPTHLIKTRGQQVTLRCSPKSGHDTVSWYQQALGQGPQFIFQYYEEEERQRGNFPDRFSGHQFPNYSSELNVNALLLGDSALYLCASSSYLDDEKLFFGSGTQLSVL.

V is TRBV30 and J is TRBJ2-1; D gene unclear. Germline V CDR1 and CDR2: GTSNPN, SVGIG (reference sequence). Trimming removed 7 bases at V and 9 bases at J, with 13 bases between. This CDR3 has 11 residues. The CDR3 DNA sequence: TGTGCCTCGTTTAGTGCCGGTGAGCAGTTCTTC. Encoded protein: CASFSAGEQFF.

The gene calls are TRBV5-4 and TRBJ2-3, with 11 bases fitting TRBD2. This CDR3 has 17 amino acids. CDR1 and CDR2 from the germline V gene are SGHNT and YYREEE (reference sequence). Losses at the gene ends were 0 bases for V and 2 bases for J; bases not matched to a gene: 5. In DNA, the CDR3 is TGTGCCAGCAGCTTGGGGCTAGCGGGGGGCTACACAGATACGCAGTATTTT. The encoded protein is CASSLGLAGGYTDTQYF.

The gene calls are TRBV19 and TRBJ1-2; 11 bases align to TRBD1. J lost 4 bases, V lost 5 bases, and 6 bases had no gene match. The CDR3 covers 15 residues. From germline, CDR1 is LNHDA and CDR2 SQIVND (reference sequence). The CDR3 nucleotides are TGTGCCAGTAGTCCTCGGACAGGGGGCGTCTATGGCTACACCTTC. Encoded protein: CASSPRTGGVYGYTF.

V is TRBV18 and J is TRBJ1-1, with D tentatively TRBD1 (6 bases). Germline V gives CDR1 KGHSH, CDR2 LQKENI. The CDR3 runs 15 residues. Trimming removed 6 bases at V and 5 bases at J, with 19 bases between. In DNA form, the CDR3 reads TGTGCCAGCTCGCAACGGGACATGGAGATAACTGAAGCTTTCTTT. It is translated as CASSQRDMEITEAFF.

The DNA for the CDR3 is TGTGCCAGCAGCCTAGGGACTGTTAATTCACCCCTCCACTTT. Translation gives CASSLGTVNSPLHF. V usage is TRBV11-2 and J usage is TRBJ1-6; a possible D gene is TRBD1 (5 bases). V was shortened by 5 bases and J by 6 bases, with 11 bases between the two germline ends. Germline V CDR1 and CDR2: SGHAT, FQNNGV. The CDR3 runs 14 residues.

The V call is TRBV6-5, the J call TRBJ1-6; D is uncertain. Trimming pared 0 bases from V and 1 base from J, leaving 7 bases between. CDR3 length: 16 amino acids. Germline V lookup: CDR1 MNHEY, CDR2 SVGAGI. CDR3 sequence: CASSYSTGSYNSPLHF. DNA for the CDR3: TGTGCCAGCAGTTACTCAACCGGGTCCTATAATTCACCCCTCCACTTT.

The genes are TRBV4-1 and TRBJ2-1; D is ambiguous. Germline V CDR1 and CDR2: MGHRA, YSYEKL. V was cut by 0 bases and J by 1 base, with 1 base left in between. This CDR3 comprises 13 residues. The CDR3 DNA follows: TGCGCCAGCAGCCAAGATTCCTACAATGAGCAGTTCTTC. Its translation is CASSQDSYNEQFF.

The chain links TRBV5-1 to TRBJ2-1; no reliable D call. The V and J ends lost 0 bases and 5 bases respectively, with 12 bases between them. Germline loops: CDR1 SGHRS, CDR2 YFSETQ. The CDR3 consists of 15 residues. CDR3 DNA sequence: TGCGCCAGCAGCTTGGTATTGGGCGTGAACAATGAGCAGTTCTTC. Translated: CASSLVLGVNNEQFF.

The V and J genes are TRBV27 and TRBJ2-1; 9 bases are a match to TRBD1. Germline CDR1 reads MNHEY; CDR2 reads SMNVEV (reference sequence). Trimming cost V 3 bases and J 0 bases; bases outside gene matches: 15. The CDR3 sequence is 20 residues long. The CDR3 nucleotides read TGTGCCAGCAGTTTTAGGAAAGGACAGGGGACGACGCACTCCTACAATGAGCAGTTCTTC. It codes for CASSFRKGQGTTHSYNEQFF.

V gene TRBV19 combines with J gene TRBJ2-5; D gene ambiguous. This CDR3 is 16 amino acids long. V lost 4 bases, J lost 3 bases, and 18 bases lay in between. Germline V gene data show CDR1 as LNHDA and CDR2 as SQIVND (reference sequence). In nucleotides, the CDR3 is TGTGCCAGTAGTAAAGGGTCAGTTGGGATCGAAGAGACCCAGTACTTC. Its translation is CASSKGSVGIEETQYF.